Listed here are 3 T cell receptor beta chains from one sample, sequenced in a study of blood T cell repertoires in COVID-19. Clones were read by immunoSEQ multiplex PCR, and TCRdb kept only the in-frame ones, dropping some. The sample includes roughly 250,000 clones, around nine tenths of them seen just once. The sequenced sample consisted of PBMCs or T cells enriched from blood (not recorded which). The receptor set was obtained from a woman in her late teens or twenties who had recovered from COVID-19.

This clone came up once. This chain connects TRBV10-2 to TRBJ1-5, with TRBD1 matching over 7 bases. V was pared by 8 bases and J by 7 bases, with 14 bases of the junction left unmatched. CDR1 WSHSY and CDR2 SAAADI come from the germline V gene. The CDR3 has 15 residues. Written as DNA, the CDR3 is TGCGCCAGCGGAGGGCAGGGGGGCGCGGGGCAGCCCCAGCATTTT. Residues: CASGGQGGAGQPQHF.

The J gene is TRBJ2-1, the V gene TRBV7-3, with 8 bases fitting TRBD2. The J segment lost 1 base and the V segment lost 5 bases, leaving 7 bases of the junction unmatched. Looked up from germline, CDR1 is SGHTA and CDR2 is FQGTGA. CDR3 length equals 16 residues. CDR3 coding DNA: TGTGCCAGCAGCCCCATAGCGGGAAAGTCCTACAATGAGCAGTTCTTC. Translating it yields CASSPIAGKSYNEQFF.

V is TRBV11-2 and J is TRBJ2-7; 9 bases map to TRBD1. Germline V gives CDR1 SGHAT, CDR2 FQNNGV. This CDR3 is built from 14 residues. V trimming: 3 bases; J trimming: 5 bases; junction bases outside the gene matches: 5. The CDR3 coding sequence is TGTGCCAGCAGCTTGGGGACAGGGTATGACGAGCAGTACTTC. Protein sequence: CASSLGTGYDEQYF.